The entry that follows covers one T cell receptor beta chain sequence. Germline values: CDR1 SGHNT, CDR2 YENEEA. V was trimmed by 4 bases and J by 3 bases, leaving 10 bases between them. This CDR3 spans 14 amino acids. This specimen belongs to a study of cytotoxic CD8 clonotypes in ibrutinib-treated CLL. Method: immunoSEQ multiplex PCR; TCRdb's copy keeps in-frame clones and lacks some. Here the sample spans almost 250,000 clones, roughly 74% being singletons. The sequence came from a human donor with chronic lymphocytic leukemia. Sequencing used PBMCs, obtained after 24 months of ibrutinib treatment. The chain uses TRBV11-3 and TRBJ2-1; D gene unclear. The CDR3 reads CASSSDKNYNEQFF. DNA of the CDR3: TGTGCCAGCAGCTCCGACAAAAACTACAATGAGCAGTTCTTC.